The rows below give T cell receptor beta chains drawn from one sample of a study of blood T cell repertoires in COVID-19. Libraries were prepared by immunoSEQ multiplex PCR; TCRdb keeps only in-frame clonotypes and omits some of them. The sample carries about 300,000 clones, approximately 88% recorded once. Sequenced input: PBMCs or T cells enriched from blood (not recorded which). The receptors were gathered from a woman in her forties who had recovered from COVID-19. CDR3s include the opening cysteine and the closing phenylalanine or tryptophan. A D gene is named only where the DNA matches it firmly. Expanded clones are given a class, and other clones once, few, many or no size at all.

CDR3 protein: CASKGTALYEQYF
CDR3 DNA: TGCGCCAGCAAAGGTACAGCCCTCTACGAGCAGTACTTC
clone size: -
D gene: -
V gene: TRBV5-1
J gene: TRBJ2-7

CDR3 protein: CASRPTGIVTEAFF
CDR3 DNA: TGTGCCAGCAGACCCACAGGGATAGTCACTGAAGCTTTCTTT
clone size: -
D gene: -
V gene: TRBV9
J gene: TRBJ1-1

CDR3 protein: CASSQEWLLGTGSLGNEKLFF
CDR3 DNA: TGTGCCAGCAGCCAAGAATGGCTATTGGGGACAGGGTCGTTGGGGAATGAAAAACTGTTTTTT
clone size: -
D gene: TRBD1
V gene: TRBV3-1/TRBV3-2
J gene: TRBJ1-4

CDR3 protein: CASSLEGSITGEKLFF
CDR3 DNA: TGTGCCAGCAGCTTAGAGGGGTCCATCACAGGCGAAAAACTGTTTTTT
clone size: -
D gene: -
V gene: TRBV7-2
J gene: TRBJ1-4

CDR3 protein: CASSEGTGSSYEQYF
CDR3 DNA: TGCGCCAGCAGCGAAGGGACAGGGAGCTCCTACGAGCAGTACTTC
clone size: -
D gene: TRBD1
V gene: TRBV10-2
J gene: TRBJ2-7

CDR3 protein: CASSLMAGTYNSPLHF
CDR3 DNA: TGTGCCAGCAGTTTAATGGCAGGCACCTATAATTCACCCCTCCACTTT
clone size: few
D gene: -
V gene: TRBV27
J gene: TRBJ1-6

CDR3 protein: CASSLDVRGNEQFF
CDR3 DNA: TGCGCCAGCAGCTTGGACGTACGGGGGAATGAGCAGTTCTTC
clone size: once
D gene: -
V gene: TRBV5-1
J gene: TRBJ2-1

CDR3 protein: CASSSGQGLRWTQYF
CDR3 DNA: TGTGCCAGCAGCTCGGGACAGGGTCTTCGGTGGACGCAGTATTTT
clone size: -
D gene: TRBD1
V gene: TRBV11-2
J gene: TRBJ2-3

CDR3 protein: CASSQDKALADQDTQYF
CDR3 DNA: TGCGCCAGCAGCCAAGATAAGGCCCTAGCGGACCAAGATACGCAGTATTTT
clone size: once
D gene: TRBD2
V gene: TRBV4-1
J gene: TRBJ2-3

CDR3 protein: CASSLYPSGMVYNEQFF
CDR3 DNA: TGTGCCAGCAGTTTATATCCTAGCGGGATGGTTTACAATGAGCAGTTCTTC
clone size: once
D gene: TRBD2
V gene: TRBV27
J gene: TRBJ2-1

CDR3 protein: CASSPTTGRSNQPQHF
CDR3 DNA: TGTGCCAGCTCACCGACGACAGGGAGAAGCAATCAGCCCCAGCATTTT
clone size: -
D gene: TRBD1
V gene: TRBV18
J gene: TRBJ1-5

CDR3 protein: CASSYKGAYSYEQYF
CDR3 DNA: TGTGCCAGCAGTTACAAGGGGGCTTACTCCTACGAGCAGTACTTC
clone size: -
D gene: TRBD1
V gene: TRBV27
J gene: TRBJ2-7

CDR3 protein: CATADRGLANTEAFF
CDR3 DNA: TGTGCCACCGCTGACAGGGGGCTAGCGAACACTGAAGCTTTCTTT
clone size: -
D gene: TRBD1
V gene: TRBV19
J gene: TRBJ1-1

CDR3 protein: CASSLEYRLNTEAFF
CDR3 DNA: TGCGCCAGCAGCTTGGAATACAGGCTGAACACTGAAGCTTTCTTT
clone size: -
D gene: -
V gene: TRBV5-1
J gene: TRBJ1-1

CDR3 protein: CASSQDFAGGTQYF
CDR3 DNA: TGCGCCAGCAGCCAAGATTTTGCAGGGGGGACCCAGTACTTC
clone size: -
D gene: TRBD1
V gene: TRBV4-1
J gene: TRBJ2-5

CDR3 protein: CAVQGLQGAFF
CDR3 DNA: TGTGCCGTACAGGGGTTACAGGGAGCTTTCTTT
clone size: once
D gene: TRBD1
V gene: TRBV19
J gene: TRBJ1-1

CDR3 protein: CAWSRAGGTEAFF
CDR3 DNA: TGTGCCTGGAGCAGGGCTGGCGGCACTGAAGCTTTCTTT
clone size: once
D gene: -
V gene: TRBV30
J gene: TRBJ1-1

CDR3 protein: CASGSTGAASGEQYF
CDR3 DNA: TGCGCCAGCGGTTCTACAGGGGCGGCGAGTGGGGAGCAGTACTTC
clone size: -
D gene: TRBD1
V gene: TRBV5-1
J gene: TRBJ2-7

CDR3 protein: CASSHGQGEYGYTF
CDR3 DNA: TGTGCCAGCAGCCATGGACAGGGGGAGTATGGCTACACCTTC
clone size: once
D gene: TRBD1
V gene: TRBV7-2
J gene: TRBJ1-2

CDR3 protein: CASSLNTGGVHTGELFF
CDR3 DNA: TGTGCCAGCAGCTTGAATACGGGAGGGGTTCACACCGGGGAGCTGTTTTTT
clone size: many
D gene: TRBD2
V gene: TRBV5-8
J gene: TRBJ2-2

CDR3 protein: CAWGAGTGVSEAFF
CDR3 DNA: TGTGCCTGGGGGGCCGGGACAGGGGTCTCTGAAGCTTTCTTT
clone size: -
D gene: TRBD1
V gene: TRBV30
J gene: TRBJ1-1

CDR3 protein: CASSPPSGGAKGEKLFF
CDR3 DNA: TGTGCCAGCAGCCCTCCTTCAGGGGGCGCCAAGGGTGAAAAACTGTTTTTT
clone size: -
D gene: TRBD1
V gene: TRBV3-1/TRBV3-2
J gene: TRBJ1-4

CDR3 protein: CASSSPSGGKDEQFF
CDR3 DNA: TGTGCCAGCAGCTCCCCTAGCGGGGGTAAAGATGAGCAGTTCTTC
clone size: -
D gene: TRBD2
V gene: TRBV5-4
J gene: TRBJ2-1

CDR3 protein: CAWGTGGSEAFF
CDR3 DNA: TGTGCCTGGGGGACTGGGGGCTCTGAAGCTTTCTTT
clone size: -
D gene: -
V gene: TRBV30
J gene: TRBJ1-1

CDR3 protein: CASSESTGRGKGFFSEQYF
CDR3 DNA: TGCGCCAGCAGTGAGTCGACCGGACGAGGGAAAGGGTTTTTCTCCGAGCAGTACTTC
clone size: -
D gene: -
V gene: TRBV10-1
J gene: TRBJ2-7

CDR3 protein: CSVQARGINKDGSTDTQYF
CDR3 DNA: TGCAGCGTCCAGGCCAGGGGAATCAACAAAGATGGTAGCACAGATACGCAGTATTTT
clone size: -
D gene: -
V gene: TRBV29-1
J gene: TRBJ2-3

CDR3 protein: CASSLIDSAAVPIPYEQYF
CDR3 DNA: TGTGCCAGCAGCTTAATCGATTCCGCCGCGGTCCCAATCCCCTACGAGCAGTACTTC
clone size: -
D gene: -
V gene: TRBV7-2
J gene: TRBJ2-7

CDR3 protein: CASSEGGSTNEKLFF
CDR3 DNA: TGTGCCAGCAGTGAAGGGGGCAGTACTAATGAAAAACTGTTTTTT
clone size: -
D gene: -
V gene: TRBV6-1
J gene: TRBJ1-4

CDR3 protein: CASSSGEENEAFF
CDR3 DNA: TGTGCCAGCAGTTCCGGGGAGGAGAATGAAGCTTTCTTT
clone size: -
D gene: -
V gene: TRBV12-3/TRBV12-4
J gene: TRBJ1-1

CDR3 protein: CASSHEVREAFF
CDR3 DNA: TGTGCCAGCAGCCACGAGGTGAGGGAAGCTTTCTTT
clone size: -
D gene: -
V gene: TRBV6-2/TRBV6-3
J gene: TRBJ1-1

CDR3 protein: CSVEDSGTRYGYTF
CDR3 DNA: TGCAGCGTTGAGGATTCCGGGACACGCTATGGCTACACCTTC
clone size: -
D gene: -
V gene: TRBV29-1
J gene: TRBJ1-2

CDR3 protein: CASSLEQGAAYEQYF
CDR3 DNA: TGCGCCAGCAGCTTGGAACAGGGGGCGGCCTACGAGCAGTACTTC
clone size: -
D gene: TRBD1
V gene: TRBV5-1
J gene: TRBJ2-7

CDR3 protein: CASSHPGQTYEQYF
CDR3 DNA: TGTGCCAGTAGTCATCCGGGACAAACCTACGAGCAGTACTTC
clone size: -
D gene: -
V gene: TRBV19
J gene: TRBJ2-7

CDR3 protein: CASSQDGAAYGYTF
CDR3 DNA: TGCGCCAGCAGCCAAGATGGGGCAGCATATGGCTACACCTTC
clone size: -
D gene: -
V gene: TRBV4-3
J gene: TRBJ1-2

CDR3 protein: CASSPTVADTQYF
CDR3 DNA: TGTGCCAGCAGCCCTACTGTGGCAGATACGCAGTATTTT
clone size: -
D gene: -
V gene: TRBV7-2
J gene: TRBJ2-3

CDR3 protein: CASSLGGYETQYF
CDR3 DNA: TGTGCCAGCAGCTTAGGAGGGTACGAGACCCAGTACTTC
clone size: -
D gene: -
V gene: TRBV7-8
J gene: TRBJ2-5

CDR3 protein: CASSLAIQGRNQPQHF
CDR3 DNA: TGTGCCAGCAGCTTAGCGATACAGGGAAGAAATCAGCCCCAGCATTTT
clone size: -
D gene: -
V gene: TRBV7-2
J gene: TRBJ1-5

CDR3 protein: CASSQDRASGGAQYF
CDR3 DNA: TGTGCCAGCAGCCAAGATCGGGCTAGCGGAGGGGCCCAGTACTTC
clone size: -
D gene: TRBD2
V gene: TRBV3-1/TRBV3-2
J gene: TRBJ2-5

CDR3 protein: CASRRLAGARGNEQFF
CDR3 DNA: TGTGCCAGCAGGCGACTAGCGGGGGCGCGGGGCAATGAGCAGTTCTTC
clone size: -
D gene: TRBD2
V gene: TRBV2
J gene: TRBJ2-1

CDR3 protein: CASGYGQGYNTEAFF
CDR3 DNA: TGTGCTAGTGGTTATGGACAGGGGTATAACACTGAAGCTTTCTTT
clone size: once
D gene: TRBD1
V gene: TRBV12-5
J gene: TRBJ1-1

CDR3 protein: CASAVLSGYYEQYF
CDR3 DNA: TGTGCCAGCGCGGTCTTGAGCGGGTATTACGAGCAGTACTTC
clone size: -
D gene: -
V gene: TRBV5-5
J gene: TRBJ2-7

CDR3 protein: CASSIGQGGQETQYF
CDR3 DNA: TGTGCCAGCTCTATTGGACAGGGGGGTCAAGAGACCCAGTACTTC
clone size: once
D gene: TRBD1
V gene: TRBV18
J gene: TRBJ2-5

CDR3 protein: CASSLTQGYGYTF
CDR3 DNA: TGTGCCAGCAGCTTAACCCAGGGTTATGGCTACACCTTC
clone size: -
D gene: -
V gene: TRBV7-9
J gene: TRBJ1-2

CDR3 protein: CASSTGTEYNEQFF
CDR3 DNA: TGCGCCAGCAGCACCGGGACAGAGTACAATGAGCAGTTCTTC
clone size: -
D gene: TRBD1
V gene: TRBV5-1
J gene: TRBJ2-1

CDR3 protein: CASSRGQMNTEAFF
CDR3 DNA: TGTGCCAGCAGTCGGGGACAGATGAACACTGAAGCTTTCTTT
clone size: -
D gene: TRBD1
V gene: TRBV7-2
J gene: TRBJ1-1

CDR3 protein: CASNRGPGNYGYTF
CDR3 DNA: TGTGCCAGCAACCGAGGACCAGGGAACTATGGCTACACCTTC
clone size: -
D gene: -
V gene: TRBV13
J gene: TRBJ1-2

CDR3 protein: CASRKEVAGGREQYF
CDR3 DNA: TGTGCCAGCAGAAAAGAGGTAGCGGGGGGCAGGGAGCAGTACTTC
clone size: -
D gene: TRBD2
V gene: TRBV2
J gene: TRBJ2-7

CDR3 protein: CASSQGRGRGTLFF
CDR3 DNA: TGTGCCAGCAGTCAAGGGAGGGGCCGAGGAACGCTGTTTTTT
clone size: -
D gene: TRBD2
V gene: TRBV6-2/TRBV6-3
J gene: TRBJ2-2

CDR3 protein: CASSSHLRDRVASFGYTF
CDR3 DNA: TGTGCCAGCAGCTCACACCTCCGGGACAGGGTCGCCTCTTTTGGCTACACCTTC
clone size: few
D gene: TRBD1
V gene: TRBV7-8
J gene: TRBJ1-2

CDR3 protein: CASSATGDIDEQYF
CDR3 DNA: TGTGCCAGCAGTGCTACAGGGGACATTGACGAGCAGTACTTC
clone size: -
D gene: TRBD1
V gene: TRBV25-1
J gene: TRBJ2-7

CDR3 protein: CASSLEASNQPQHF
CDR3 DNA: TGTGCCAGCAGCTTAGAGGCTAGCAATCAGCCCCAGCATTTT
clone size: -
D gene: -
V gene: TRBV11-2
J gene: TRBJ1-5

CDR3 protein: CAWSPDLQPYGYTF
CDR3 DNA: TGTGCCTGGAGTCCTGACTTGCAACCCTATGGCTACACCTTC
clone size: -
D gene: -
V gene: TRBV30
J gene: TRBJ1-2

CDR3 protein: CASSLVVGQGVNTEAFF
CDR3 DNA: TGCGCCAGCAGCTTGGTGGTAGGACAGGGGGTGAACACTGAAGCTTTCTTT
clone size: -
D gene: TRBD1
V gene: TRBV5-1
J gene: TRBJ1-1

CDR3 protein: CASSIVGRTELAQHF
CDR3 DNA: TGTGCCAGTAGTATAGTTGGCAGGACAGAACTTGCCCAGCATTTT
clone size: -
D gene: -
V gene: TRBV19
J gene: TRBJ1-5

CDR3 protein: CASSLASGGEETQYF
CDR3 DNA: TGTGCCAGCAGCTTAGCTAGCGGAGGGGAAGAGACCCAGTACTTC
clone size: -
D gene: -
V gene: TRBV7-2
J gene: TRBJ2-5

CDR3 protein: CAISEFAGQPQHF
CDR3 DNA: TGTGCCATCAGTGAGTTTGCAGGTCAGCCCCAGCATTTT
clone size: -
D gene: -
V gene: TRBV10-3
J gene: TRBJ1-5

CDR3 protein: CASSQDLASRGSPLHF
CDR3 DNA: TGTGCCAGCAGCCAAGATCTGGCATCCCGTGGTTCACCCCTCCACTTT
clone size: -
D gene: -
V gene: TRBV3-1/TRBV3-2
J gene: TRBJ1-6

CDR3 protein: CASSLNRGPLHF
CDR3 DNA: TGTGCCAGCAGCCTAAATAGGGGACCCCTCCACTTT
clone size: few
D gene: -
V gene: TRBV11-3
J gene: TRBJ1-6